These T cell receptor beta chains were read from a single sample in a study of cytomegalovirus exposure and HLA in healthy donors. The data were produced by immunoSEQ multiplex PCR, yet TCRdb's version contains in-frame clones alone and is incomplete. The profile shows over 70,000 clones, about 71% of them singletons. Input material: PBMCs. The receptors originated from a woman in her 50s in good health and CMV-seropositive. CDR3s leave out the opening cysteine and the closing phenylalanine or tryptophan.

CDR3: ASSLAPVQETQY; J: TRBJ2-5; V: TRBV11-2
CDR3: ASSLASSGEETQY; J: TRBJ2-5; V: TRBV7-9
CDR3: ASSNQRGEQY; J: TRBJ2-7; V: TRBV5-4
CDR3: AGRTGSNTGELF; J: TRBJ2-2; V: TRBV19
CDR3: ASSLALGRNLYGYT; J: TRBJ1-2; V: TRBV7-9
CDR3: ASSGGGQGAHRELF; J: TRBJ2-2; V: TRBV7-8
CDR3: ASRRGQQGNQPQH; J: TRBJ1-5; V: TRBV27
CDR3: ASSEGRAGSGPDTQY; J: TRBJ2-3; V: TRBV25-1
CDR3: ASTPGTGKEYEQY; J: TRBJ2-7; V: TRBV11-2
CDR3: SVERNSNTGELF; J: TRBJ2-2; V: TRBV29-1
CDR3: ASSPPGGERETQY; J: TRBJ2-5; V: TRBV28
CDR3: ASILGTGNSPLH; J: TRBJ1-6; V: TRBV28
CDR3: ASSEGYSEQF; J: TRBJ2-1; V: TRBV2
CDR3: ASSLPGQGQFSYEQY; J: TRBJ2-7; V: TRBV5-1
CDR3: ASSPGGDEQF; J: TRBJ2-1; V: TRBV28
CDR3: ASARRSGYEQY; J: TRBJ2-7; V: TRBV6-5
CDR3: AWSEGRGVQPQH; J: TRBJ1-5; V: TRBV30
CDR3: ASSGTGISQPQH; J: TRBJ1-5; V: TRBV10-2
CDR3: AWTRKDGANEKLF; J: TRBJ1-4; V: TRBV30
CDR3: ASSSSDRGREKLF; J: TRBJ1-4; V: TRBV13
CDR3: ASSHHTGQGATEAF; J: TRBJ1-1; V: TRBV5-4
CDR3: ASSLGQGGGYT; J: TRBJ1-2; V: TRBV27
CDR3: ASGSFYEQY; J: TRBJ2-7; V: TRBV28
CDR3: ASSMDRGLYYT; J: TRBJ1-2; V: TRBV19
CDR3: ASSESRQLGWQF; J: TRBJ2-1; V: TRBV10-1
CDR3: ASSLSGGGYT; J: TRBJ1-2; V: TRBV27
CDR3: ASSVRDRDLETQY; J: TRBJ2-5; V: TRBV9
CDR3: ASSHKRSNYGYT; J: TRBJ1-2; V: TRBV4-3
CDR3: ASSPPSGGSDGYT; J: TRBJ1-2; V: TRBV7-2
CDR3: AWNYGGYSNQPQH; J: TRBJ1-5; V: TRBV30
CDR3: ASSLTIAGGPETQY; J: TRBJ2-5; V: TRBV5-1
CDR3: ASSPPVATNTEAF; J: TRBJ1-1; V: TRBV18
CDR3: ASSSRLAGEGPSYEQY; J: TRBJ2-7; V: TRBV7-3
CDR3: ASSLVAGQGITDTQY; J: TRBJ2-3; V: TRBV7-8
CDR3: ACLGAHGYT; J: TRBJ1-2; V: TRBV30
CDR3: ASSRWTVSNEKLF; J: TRBJ1-4; V: TRBV5-6
CDR3: ASSLSRDTEAF; J: TRBJ1-1; V: TRBV7-7
CDR3: ASSSTGGKETQY; J: TRBJ2-5; V: TRBV7-9
CDR3: ASSITGVGFSYEQY; J: TRBJ2-7; V: TRBV5-1
CDR3: ASSFGFGRGGYEQY; J: TRBJ2-7; V: TRBV7-2
CDR3: ASSLGRSRGLLGQY; J: TRBJ2-7; V: TRBV28
CDR3: ASSPSPVTGSGANVLT; J: TRBJ2-6; V: TRBV11-3
CDR3: ASSDGTSGAYEQY; J: TRBJ2-7; V: TRBV7-2
CDR3: ASTSGVLAGGTDTQY; J: TRBJ2-3; V: TRBV5-8
CDR3: ASSFVGGGPYNEQF; J: TRBJ2-1; V: TRBV28
CDR3: ATSREQGNTEAF; J: TRBJ1-1; V: TRBV15